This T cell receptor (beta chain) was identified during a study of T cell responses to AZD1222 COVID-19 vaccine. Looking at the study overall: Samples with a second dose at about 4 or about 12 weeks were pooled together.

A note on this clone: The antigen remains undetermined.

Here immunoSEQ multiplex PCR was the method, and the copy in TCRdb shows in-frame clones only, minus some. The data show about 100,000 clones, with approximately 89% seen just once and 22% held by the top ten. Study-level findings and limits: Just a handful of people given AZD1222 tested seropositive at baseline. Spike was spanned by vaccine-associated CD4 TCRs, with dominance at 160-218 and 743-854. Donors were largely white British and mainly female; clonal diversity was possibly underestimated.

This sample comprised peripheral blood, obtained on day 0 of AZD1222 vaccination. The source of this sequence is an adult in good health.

The CDR3 loop is CASSLLAGLEQFF. In DNA form, the CDR3 reads TGTGCCAGCAGCTTGCTAGCGGGCCTTGAGCAGTTCTTC. The genes are TRBV5-5 and TRBJ2-1, with 8 bases matching TRBD2. The CDR3 is 13 amino acids. Losses at the gene ends were 1 base for V and 9 bases for J; bases not matched to a gene: 3. The germline V gene encodes CDR1 SGHKS and CDR2 YYEKEE (reference sequence).